Following are 21 T cell receptor beta chains from one sample sequenced in a study of cytomegalovirus exposure and HLA in healthy donors. With 60 Vbeta and 13 Jbeta primers, the PCR was carried out. The data were produced by immunoSEQ multiplex PCR, yet TCRdb's version contains in-frame clones alone and is incomplete. The repertoire includes over 130,000 clones, around 75% of them detected once, and about 4% sits in the top ten. The source material was PBMCs. These receptors came from a human donor in good health.

V is TRBV12-5 and J is TRBJ2-7; 14 nucleotides match TRBD2. Germline CDR1 LGHNT, CDR2 FRNRAP. The CDR3 is made up of 15 amino acids. V gave up 6 bases and J gave up 4 bases; unmatched junction bases: 5. This CDR3 is CASGRGTSGSYEQYF. CDR3 DNA: TGTGCTAGTGGACGTGGGACTAGCGGGAGTTACGAGCAGTACTTC.

This chain connects TRBV29-1 to TRBJ2-3, with 9 positions matching TRBD2. The germline V gene encodes CDR1 SQVTM and CDR2 ANQGSEA. The V gene end was trimmed by 2 bases and the J gene end by 6 bases; junction bases not matched to a gene: 15. The CDR3 extends over 17 amino acids. The CDR3 DNA reads TGCAGCGTTGAACCCATGCTAGCGGGGACGGCCGGGGATACGCAGTATTTT. Translated, it gives CSVEPMLAGTAGDTQYF.

This chain uses TRBV6-9 with TRBJ2-1, with D possibly TRBD2 on 6 matching bases. Trimming stripped 3 bases from V and 5 bases from J, with 8 bases between. The CDR3 has 13 residues. In germline, CDR1 is MNHGY, CDR2 SVAAGI. Here the CDR3 DNA reads TGTGCCAGCAGTTACGCGGGAAACAATGAGCAGTTCTTC. Amino acid sequence: CASSYAGNNEQFF.

This chain connects TRBV4-1 to TRBJ2-1; TRBD2 matches at 7 bases. The CDR3 is made up of 15 amino acids. Germline CDR1 reads MGHRA; CDR2 reads YSYEKL. V was clipped by 4 bases and J by 8 bases; unmatched bases: 11. DNA of the CDR3: TGCGCCAGCAGCCTTACATACGGGGGGACCTATGAGCAGTTCTTC. Protein product: CASSLTYGGTYEQFF.

The rearrangement uses TRBV2 and TRBJ1-1; no definite D call. Between the trimmed V and J ends, which lost 4 bases and 3 bases, there was a span of 21 bases. The CDR3 consists of 17 residues. CDR1 SNHLY and CDR2 FYNNEI come from the germline V gene. CDR3 region: CASSVGRLTAGDTEAFF. For the CDR3, the DNA is TGTGCCAGCAGTGTAGGACGATTAACTGCCGGGGACACTGAAGCTTTCTTT.

The J gene is TRBJ2-1, the V gene TRBV6-5; tentatively, D is TRBD1 (6 bases). Germline CDR1 MNHEY, CDR2 SVGAGI. Trimming took 4 bases from V and 4 from J, leaving 17 bases between them. The length of the CDR3 is 16 residues. The CDR3 protein is CASSFLWGQQYNEQFF. The CDR3 coding sequence is TGTGCCAGCAGTTTCCTTTGGGGGCAGCAATACAATGAGCAGTTCTTC.

This chain uses TRBV10-2 with TRBJ2-4, with D uncertain. The CDR3 sequence is 13 residues long. The V gene lost 10 bases and the J gene lost 1 base, with 11 bases spanning the gap. The V gene's germline CDR1 is WSHSY and CDR2 SAAADI. The CDR3 is CAILAEAKNIQYF. The CDR3 DNA follows: TGCGCCATCCTGGCGGAGGCCAAAAACATTCAGTACTTC.

This clone was counted a single time. J is TRBJ1-1 and V is TRBV21-1; the table's D call, TRBD1, has no DNA check behind it. TRBV21-1 is a recognized pseudogene. This CDR3 is built from 18 residues. CDR3 loop: CASSKALFARQMNTEAFF. As DNA, the CDR3 is TGTGCCAGCAGCAAAGCGCTTTTTGCCAGACAAATGAACACTGAAGCTTTCTTT.

The chain carries TRBV29-1 and TRBJ2-3, with D possibly matching TRBD1 (5 bases). The V gene lost 5 bases and the J gene lost 0 bases, with 9 bases spanning the gap. This CDR3 has 13 amino acids. Per the germline V gene, CDR1 is SQVTM and CDR2 is ANQGSEA. The CDR3 sequence is CSVRGLSTDTQYF. The CDR3 nucleotides are TGCAGCGTTAGGGGCCTGAGCACAGATACGCAGTATTTT.

This rearrangement joins TRBV7-9 to TRBJ2-7, with 9 nucleotides matching TRBD1. The CDR3 runs to 14 residues. Germline CDR1 reads SEHNR; CDR2 reads FQNEAQ (reference sequence). Trimming cost V 3 bases and J 5 bases; bases outside gene matches: 5. CDR3 sequence: CASSFDRTGDEQYF. CDR3 in DNA: TGTGCCAGCAGCTTCGATAGGACAGGGGACGAGCAGTACTTC.

The chain uses TRBV7-9 and TRBJ2-7, with 7 bases aligning to TRBD1. Germline values: CDR1 SEHNR, CDR2 FQNEAQ (reference sequence). The V segment lost 7 bases and the J segment 0 bases; nucleotides outside the gene matches: 9. This CDR3 has 15 residues. DNA for the CDR3: TGTGCCAGCACCATAGGGACAGCCGGCTCCTACGAGCAGTACTTC. This translates into CASTIGTAGSYEQYF.

The chain employs TRBV5-6 and TRBJ2-7; 7 nucleotides match TRBD2. The CDR3 runs to 15 residues. Germline CDR1 and CDR2: SGHDT and YYEEEE. J lost 4 bases, V lost 7 bases, and 14 bases had no gene match. The CDR3 region is CASGPAGGSLYEQYF. In DNA, the CDR3 is TGTGCCAGCGGACCCGCAGGCGGGAGCCTATACGAGCAGTACTTC.

J is TRBJ2-5 and V is TRBV5-1, with D possibly being TRBD2 (5 bases). Germline values: CDR1 SGHRS, CDR2 YFSETQ. Trimming took off 6 bases at V and 2 bases at J, with 17 bases between the two ends. The CDR3 is made up of 15 amino acids. CDR3 coding DNA: TGCGCCAGCAAAGTTCCGGCGGGCGGGCAAGAGACCCAGTACTTC. Translating it yields CASKVPAGGQETQYF.

The chain uses TRBV30 and TRBJ1-2; perhaps TRBD1 as D (6 bases). The length of the CDR3 is 13 residues. The germline V gene has CDR1 GTSNPN and CDR2 SVGIG (reference sequence). Between the trimmed V and J ends, which lost 8 bases and 3 bases, there was a span of 16 bases. DNA of the CDR3: TGTGCCGGACCAGGGGCAGGGTACTATGGCTACACCTTC. Protein product: CAGPGAGYYGYTF.

The chain links TRBV7-8 to TRBJ1-6, with 8 bases fitting TRBD1. The germline CDR1 and CDR2 sequences are SGHVS and FQNEAQ. This CDR3 spans 14 amino acids. J was trimmed by 7 bases and V by 3 bases; bases with no gene match: 2. The CDR3 protein is CASSFDRGNSPLHF. The CDR3 DNA is TGTGCCAGCAGCTTCGACAGGGGAAATTCACCCCTCCACTTT. The full variable domain, completed using reference TRBV7-8 and TRBJ1-6, is GAGVSQSPRYKVAKRGQDVALRCDPISGHVSLFWYQQALGQGPEFLTYFQNEAQLDKSGLPSDRFFAERPEGSVSTLKIQRTQQEDSAVYLCASSFDRGNSPLHFGNGTRLTVT.

The V and J genes are TRBV19 and TRBJ1-1; 9 nucleotides agree with TRBD1. The germline gives CDR1 LNHDA, CDR2 SQIVND (reference sequence). This CDR3 has 14 amino acids. V trimming: 6 bases; J trimming: 3 bases; junction bases outside the gene matches: 5. The CDR3 loop is CASRSTGGDTEAFF. In DNA, the CDR3 is TGTGCCAGTAGATCGACAGGGGGTGACACTGAAGCTTTCTTT.

This clone came up a few times. V and J are TRBV4-2 and TRBJ1-1; a weak D match, TRBD1 (5 bases). The CDR3 spans 14 residues. V lost 1 base and J 4 bases, leaving 10 bases between the germline ends. The germline gives CDR1 LGHNA, CDR2 YNFKEQ. This CDR3 reads CASSQVQGGTEAFF. The CDR3 DNA reads TGTGCCAGCAGCCAAGTCCAGGGTGGCACTGAAGCTTTCTTT.

The chain has TRBV7-6 and TRBJ2-5, with unresolved D. The CDR3 contains 16 residues. V lost 0 bases and J lost 1, with 12 bases in between. Germline CDR1 SGHVS, CDR2 FNYEAQ. CDR3 loop: CASSLAVGRSQETQYF. Here the CDR3 DNA reads TGTGCCAGCAGCTTAGCGGTTGGCAGATCCCAAGAGACCCAGTACTTC. The entire variable domain, with the rest obtained from reference TRBV7-6 and TRBJ2-5, is as follows: GAGVSQSPRYKVTKRGQDVALRCDPISGHVSLYWYRQALGQGPEFLTYFNYEAQQDKSGLPNDRFSAERPEGSISTLTIQRTEQRDSAMYRCASSLAVGRSQETQYFGPGTRLLVL.

This chain's CDR3 is CARDAGPPRSTGELFF. The CDR3 region has the DNA TGTGCCAGAGACGCGGGGCCCCCCCGTTCGACCGGGGAGCTGTTTTTT. The V call is TRBV7-9, the J call TRBJ2-2; possibly TRBD2 for D (6 bases). Germline CDR1 and CDR2: SEHNR and FQNEAQ (reference sequence). V lost 9 bases, J lost 5 bases, and 22 bases lay in between. This CDR3 has 16 residues.

The CDR3 spells CASSPAYGRFEQYF. For the CDR3, the DNA is TGTGCCAGCAGTCCCGCTTATGGCAGATTCGAGCAGTACTTC. The chain combines TRBV27 with TRBJ2-7, with unresolved D. Trimming took off 5 bases at V and 6 bases at J, with 17 bases between the two ends. This CDR3 has 14 residues. Germline-derived CDR1 and CDR2 are MNHEY and SMNVEV (reference sequence).

This clone was seen a few times. The chain recombines TRBV27 with TRBJ2-2; 7 positions agree with TRBD1. V lost 7 bases and J lost 5; bases outside the gene matches: 10. From germline, CDR1 is MNHEY and CDR2 SMNVEV (reference sequence). This CDR3 is 15 amino acids long. The CDR3 DNA reads TGTGCCAGCACGCTGACAGGGCAAACTACCGGGGAGCTGTTTTTT. This encodes CASTLTGQTTGELFF.